This section outlines one T cell receptor (beta chain) sequence together with its context. What it binds is unknown. The entry originates in a study of shared clonotypes between healthy human individuals. Study-wide findings and caveats: Naive subsets generally had larger estimated richness than memory subsets. Generation probabilities were higher for clonotypes shared across all four sorted-subset donors than for unshared ones.

Terminally differentiated effector memory CD45RA+ cells were excluded by CCR7 positive selection of CD45RO-negative cells. The genomic DNA of each subset was split evenly across several immunoSEQ plates. Per sorted-subset replicate PCR, input was approximately 200 ng DNA, representing about 32,000 T cell genomes. Generated by immunoSEQ multiplex PCR, the TCRdb table keeps only in-frame clones and is missing some. The sample includes over 750,000 clones, roughly 96% of them seen just once. Germline V CDR1 and CDR2: MNHEY, SMNVEV (reference sequence). The germline V and J ends were trimmed by 2 bases and 7 bases, with 8 bases remaining between them. The CDR3 spans 12 residues.

Sample: naive CD8+ T cells sorted from blood. This chain links TRBV27 with TRBJ1-2; D ambiguous. The clonotype comes from a young man in good health. CDR3 in amino acids: CASSLDGGGYTF. In DNA, the CDR3 is TGTGCCAGCAGTTTAGACGGCGGTGGCTACACCTTC.